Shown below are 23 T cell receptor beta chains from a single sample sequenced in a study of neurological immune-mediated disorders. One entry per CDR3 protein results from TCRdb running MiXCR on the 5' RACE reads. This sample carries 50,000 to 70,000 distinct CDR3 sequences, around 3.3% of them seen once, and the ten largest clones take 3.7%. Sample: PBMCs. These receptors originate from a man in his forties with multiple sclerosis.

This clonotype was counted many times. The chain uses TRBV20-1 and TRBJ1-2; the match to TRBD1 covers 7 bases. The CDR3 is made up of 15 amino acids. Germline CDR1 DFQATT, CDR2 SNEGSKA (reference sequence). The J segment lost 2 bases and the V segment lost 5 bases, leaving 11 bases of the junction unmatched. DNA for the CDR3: TGCAGTGCTGAGGGGGAGACAGGGACAAACTATGGCTACACCTTC. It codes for CSAEGETGTNYGYTF.

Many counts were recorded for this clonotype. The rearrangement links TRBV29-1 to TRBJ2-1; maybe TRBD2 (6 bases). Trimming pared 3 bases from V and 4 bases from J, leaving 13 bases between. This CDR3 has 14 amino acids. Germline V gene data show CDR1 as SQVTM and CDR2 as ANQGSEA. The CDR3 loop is CSVERDSSYNEQFF. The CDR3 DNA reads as TGCAGCGTTGAGCGGGATAGTTCGTACAATGAGCAGTTCTTC.

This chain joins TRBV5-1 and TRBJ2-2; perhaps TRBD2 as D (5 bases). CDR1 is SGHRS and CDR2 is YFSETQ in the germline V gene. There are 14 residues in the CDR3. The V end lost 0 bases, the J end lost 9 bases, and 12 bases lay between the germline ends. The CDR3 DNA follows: TGCGCCAGCAGCTTGGATCCGGGGAACTGGGAGCTGTTTTTT. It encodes CASSLDPGNWELFF.

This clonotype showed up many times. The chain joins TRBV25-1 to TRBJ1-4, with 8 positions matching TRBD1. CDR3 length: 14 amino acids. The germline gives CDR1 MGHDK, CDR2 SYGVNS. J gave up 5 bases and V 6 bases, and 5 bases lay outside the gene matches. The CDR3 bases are TGTGCCAGCAGAGTTACAGGGGGGAATGAAAAACTGTTTTTT. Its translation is CASRVTGGNEKLFF.

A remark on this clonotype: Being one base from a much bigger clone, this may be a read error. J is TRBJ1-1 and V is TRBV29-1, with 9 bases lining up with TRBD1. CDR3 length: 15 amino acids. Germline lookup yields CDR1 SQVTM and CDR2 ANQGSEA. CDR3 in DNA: TGCAGCGTTGCCTGGGGACAGGGAATGAACACTGCAGCTTTCTTT. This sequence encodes CSVAWGQGMNTAAFF.

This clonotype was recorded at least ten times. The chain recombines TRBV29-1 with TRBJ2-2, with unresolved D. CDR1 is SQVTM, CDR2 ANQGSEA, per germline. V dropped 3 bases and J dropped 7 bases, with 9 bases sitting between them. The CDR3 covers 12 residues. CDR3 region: CSVEGFSGELFF. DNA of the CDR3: TGCAGCGTTGAGGGGTTCAGCGGGGAGCTGTTTTTT.

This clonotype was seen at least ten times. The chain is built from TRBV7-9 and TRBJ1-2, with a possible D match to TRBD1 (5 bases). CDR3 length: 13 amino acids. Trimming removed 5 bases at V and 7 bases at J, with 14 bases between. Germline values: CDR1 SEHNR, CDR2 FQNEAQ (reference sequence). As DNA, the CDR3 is TGTGCCAGCAGCCCGTCCCGGGACGTTGGCTACACCTTC. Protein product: CASSPSRDVGYTF. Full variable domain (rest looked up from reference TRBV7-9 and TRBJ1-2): DTGVSQNPRHKITKRGQNVTFRCDPISEHNRLYWYRQTLGQGPEFLTYFQNEAQLEKSRLLSDRFSAERPKGSFSTLEIQRTEQGDSAMYLCASSPSRDVGYTFGSGTRLTVV.

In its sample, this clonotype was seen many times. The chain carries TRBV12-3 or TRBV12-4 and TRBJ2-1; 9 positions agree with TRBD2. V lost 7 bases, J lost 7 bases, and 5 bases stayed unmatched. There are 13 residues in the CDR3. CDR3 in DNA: TGTGCCAGCACCCGGACTAGCGTGAATGAGCAGTTCTTC. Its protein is CASTRTSVNEQFF.

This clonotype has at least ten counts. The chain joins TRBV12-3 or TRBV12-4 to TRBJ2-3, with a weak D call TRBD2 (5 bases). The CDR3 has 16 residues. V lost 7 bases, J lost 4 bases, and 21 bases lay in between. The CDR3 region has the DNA TGTGCCAGCACCCTAGGCAGCTCATTCGGGGCAGATACGCAGTATTTT. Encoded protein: CASTLGSSFGADTQYF.

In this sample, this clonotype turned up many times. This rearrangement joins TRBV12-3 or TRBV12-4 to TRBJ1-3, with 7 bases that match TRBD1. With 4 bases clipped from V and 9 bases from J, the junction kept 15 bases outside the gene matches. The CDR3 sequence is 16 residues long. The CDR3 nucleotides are TGTGCCAGCAGTTACCGGACAGGCTCCCCCCAGGGCACCATATATTTT. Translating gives CASSYRTGSPQGTIYF.

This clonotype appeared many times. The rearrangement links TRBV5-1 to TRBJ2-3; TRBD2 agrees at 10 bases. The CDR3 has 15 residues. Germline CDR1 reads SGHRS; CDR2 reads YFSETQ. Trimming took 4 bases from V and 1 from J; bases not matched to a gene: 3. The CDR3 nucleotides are TGCGCCAGCAGCCAAACTAGCGGGGGCACAGATACGCAGTATTTT. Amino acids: CASSQTSGGTDTQYF.

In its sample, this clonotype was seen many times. This CDR3 is CASSPLNREQYF. CDR3 nucleotide sequence: TGTGCCAGCAGTCCTCTTAATAGGGAGCAGTACTTC. This chain links TRBV6-6 with TRBJ2-7; D unresolved. V was clipped by 5 bases and J by 7 bases, with 12 bases between them. CDR1 is MNHNY, CDR2 SVGAGI, per germline (reference sequence). This CDR3 is 12 amino acids long.

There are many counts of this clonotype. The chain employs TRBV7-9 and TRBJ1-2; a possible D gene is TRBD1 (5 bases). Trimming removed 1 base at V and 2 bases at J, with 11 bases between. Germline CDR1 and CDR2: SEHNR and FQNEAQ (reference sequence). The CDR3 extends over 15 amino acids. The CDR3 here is CASSLGRGANYGYTF. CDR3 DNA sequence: TGTGCCAGCAGCTTAGGGCGGGGCGCGAACTATGGCTACACCTTC.

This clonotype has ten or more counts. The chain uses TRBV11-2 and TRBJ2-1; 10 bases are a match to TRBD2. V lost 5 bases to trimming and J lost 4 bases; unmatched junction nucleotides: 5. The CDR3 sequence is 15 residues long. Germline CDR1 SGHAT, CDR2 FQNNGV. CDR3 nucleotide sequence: TGTGCCAGCAGCCATCGGACTAGCGGTTACAATGAGCAGTTCTTC. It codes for CASSHRTSGYNEQFF. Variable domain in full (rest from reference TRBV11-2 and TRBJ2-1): EAGVAQSPRYKIIEKRQSVAFWCNPISGHATLYWYQQILGQGPKLLIQFQNNGVVDDSQLPKDRFSAERLKGVDSTLKIQPAKLEDSAVYLCASSHRTSGYNEQFFGPGTRLTVL.

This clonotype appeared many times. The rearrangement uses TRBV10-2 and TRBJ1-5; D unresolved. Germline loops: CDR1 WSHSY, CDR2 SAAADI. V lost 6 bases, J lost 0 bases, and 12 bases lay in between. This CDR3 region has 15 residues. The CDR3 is CASSIPEDSNQPQHF. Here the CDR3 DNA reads TGCGCCAGCAGCATCCCCGAGGATAGCAATCAGCCCCAGCATTTT.

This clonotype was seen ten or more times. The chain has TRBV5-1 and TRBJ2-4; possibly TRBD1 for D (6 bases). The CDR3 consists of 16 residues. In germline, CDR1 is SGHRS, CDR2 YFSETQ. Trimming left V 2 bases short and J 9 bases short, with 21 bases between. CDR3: CASSLGDNLLAGIQYF. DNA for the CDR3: TGCGCCAGCAGCTTAGGGGACAACCTTTTAGCTGGCATTCAGTACTTC. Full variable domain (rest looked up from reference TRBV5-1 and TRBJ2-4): KAGVTQTPRYLIKTRGQQVTLSCSPISGHRSVSWYQQTPGQGLQFLFEYFSETQRNKGNFPGRFSGRQFSNSRSEMNVSTLELGDSALYLCASSLGDNLLAGIQYFGAGTRLSVL.

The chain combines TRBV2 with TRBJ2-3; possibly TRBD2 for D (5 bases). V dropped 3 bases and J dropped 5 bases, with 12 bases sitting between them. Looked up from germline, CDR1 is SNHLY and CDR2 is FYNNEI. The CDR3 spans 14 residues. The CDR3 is CASSDSRRRDTQYF. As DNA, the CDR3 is TGTGCCAGCAGTGACAGTAGGAGGAGAGATACGCAGTATTTT.

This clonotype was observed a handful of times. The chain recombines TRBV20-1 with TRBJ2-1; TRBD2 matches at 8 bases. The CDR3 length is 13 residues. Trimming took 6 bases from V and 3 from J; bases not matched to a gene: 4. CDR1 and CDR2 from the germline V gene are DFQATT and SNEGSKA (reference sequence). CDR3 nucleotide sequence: TGCAGTGCGGAGGGACTAGTCTACAATGAGCAGTTCTTC. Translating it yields CSAEGLVYNEQFF.

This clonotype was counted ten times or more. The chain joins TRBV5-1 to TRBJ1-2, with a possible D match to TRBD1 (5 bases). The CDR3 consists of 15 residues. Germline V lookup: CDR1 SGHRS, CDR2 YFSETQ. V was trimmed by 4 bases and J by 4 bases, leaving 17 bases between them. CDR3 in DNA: TGCGCCAGCAGCGTTGGGACCGACGACCTCTATGGCTACACCTTC. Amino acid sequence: CASSVGTDDLYGYTF. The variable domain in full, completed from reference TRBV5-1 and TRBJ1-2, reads KAGVTQTPRYLIKTRGQQVTLSCSPISGHRSVSWYQQTPGQGLQFLFEYFSETQRNKGNFPGRFSGRQFSNSRSEMNVSTLELGDSALYLCASSVGTDDLYGYTFGSGTRLTVV.

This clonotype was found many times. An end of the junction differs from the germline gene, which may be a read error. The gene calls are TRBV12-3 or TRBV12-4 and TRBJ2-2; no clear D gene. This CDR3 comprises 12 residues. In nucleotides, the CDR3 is TGTGCCAGCAGCTTAGGCACCGGGGAGCTGTTTTTT. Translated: CASSLGTGELFF.

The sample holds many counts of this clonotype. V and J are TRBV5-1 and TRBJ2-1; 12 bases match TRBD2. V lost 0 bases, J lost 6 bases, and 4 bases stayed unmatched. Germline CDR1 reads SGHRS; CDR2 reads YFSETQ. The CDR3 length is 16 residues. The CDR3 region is CASSLDPSGGANEQFF. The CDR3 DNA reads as TGCGCCAGCAGCTTGGACCCTAGCGGGGGGGCCAATGAGCAGTTCTTC.

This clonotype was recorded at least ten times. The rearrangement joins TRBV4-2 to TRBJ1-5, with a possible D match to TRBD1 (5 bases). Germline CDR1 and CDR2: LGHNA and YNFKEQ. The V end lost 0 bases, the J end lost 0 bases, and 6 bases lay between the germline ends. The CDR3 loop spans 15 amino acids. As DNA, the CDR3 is TGTGCCAGCAGCCAAGAACAGGTTAGCAATCAGCCCCAGCATTTT. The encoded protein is CASSQEQVSNQPQHF.

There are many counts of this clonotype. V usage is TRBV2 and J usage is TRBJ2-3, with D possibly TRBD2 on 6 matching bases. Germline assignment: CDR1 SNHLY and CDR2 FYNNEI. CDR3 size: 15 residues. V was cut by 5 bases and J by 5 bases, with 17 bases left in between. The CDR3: CASSYRDSRVDTQYF. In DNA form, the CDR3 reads TGTGCCAGCAGTTACCGGGACTCCCGGGTAGATACGCAGTATTTT.